A selection of T cell receptor beta chains follows, all from one sample in a study of blood T cell repertoires in COVID-19. Some clones are missing from TCRdb's copy, which holds only in-frame ones; the method was immunoSEQ multiplex PCR. Altogether over 200,000 clones are present, 84% being singletons, with the ten largest covering approximately 6.8%. Sequenced: PBMCs or T cells enriched from blood (not recorded which). The receptors shown here come from a woman between 40 and 50 years old who had recovered from COVID-19. Both conserved end residues are part of each CDR3. D genes are given only for firm matches. The listing skips clone size in some rows; elsewhere it reads once, few, many or a size class.

j_call | v_call | d_call | clone_size | cdr3_nt | cdr3_aa
TRBJ2-7 | TRBV2 | NA | NA | TGTGCCAGCAGACTTGATGGCTACGAGCAGTACTTC | CASRLDGYEQYF
TRBJ1-2 | TRBV18 | NA | once | TGTGCCAGCTCACGGGTCAGGGAAGTCTATGGCTACACCTTC | CASSRVREVYGYTF
TRBJ1-1 | TRBV28 | NA | NA | TGTGCCACCCAAGACACCCTGAACACTGAAGCTTTCTTT | CATQDTLNTEAFF
TRBJ2-3 | TRBV27 | NA | NA | TGTGCCACCGCCCTAAAATCCTTCGGCAGGGCTAGCACAGATACGCAGTATTTT | CATALKSFGRASTDTQYF
TRBJ1-4 | TRBV29-1 | TRBD1 | NA | TGCAGCGTGGGGACAGGGGGTAATGAAAAACTGTTTTTT | CSVGTGGNEKLFF
TRBJ2-3 | TRBV7-2 | TRBD2 | NA | TGTGCCAGCAGCTTACGAGGGGGACTAGCGGAGAACACAGATACGCAGTATTTT | CASSLRGGLAENTDTQYF
TRBJ1-1 | TRBV18 | TRBD1 | NA | TGTGCCAGCTCAACAGGGGGCTCGGGCACTGAAGCTTTCTTT | CASSTGGSGTEAFF
TRBJ1-1 | TRBV30 | NA | NA | TGTGCCTGGAGTTTCCGCCGGGGGATGGCTTTCTTT | CAWSFRRGMAFF
TRBJ1-2 | TRBV28 | NA | few | TGTGCCAGCAGTTTAGAGGGTTATGGCTACACCTTC | CASSLEGYGYTF
TRBJ2-5 | TRBV28 | TRBD2 | few | TGTGCCAGCAGTTCGATGGGGACTAGCCGCGAGACCCAGTACTTC | CASSSMGTSRETQYF
TRBJ2-2 | TRBV9 | TRBD2 | NA | TGTGCCAGCAGCGTAGGCGGGAGGGCCGGAACCGGGGAGCTGTTTTTT | CASSVGGRAGTGELFF
TRBJ2-3 | TRBV10-1 | TRBD2 | NA | TGCGCCAGCAGTGAGTCGACTAGCGGGAGAGATACGCAGTATTTT | CASSESTSGRDTQYF
TRBJ2-1 | TRBV18 | TRBD2 | NA | TGTGCCAGCTCACCGGGCGCTAGCGGGAGTAACGAGCAGTTCTTC | CASSPGASGSNEQFF
TRBJ1-2 | TRBV28 | NA | once | TGTGCCATCCTGGCGGGGACGAACTATGGCTACACCTTC | CAILAGTNYGYTF
TRBJ2-1 | TRBV28 | NA | NA | NA | CASSSSREARNEQFF
TRBJ2-7 | TRBV10-3 | NA | many | TGTGCCACTGGGGGCTTTCAGACCTACGAGCAGTACTTC | CATGGFQTYEQYF
TRBJ1-3 | TRBV11-2 | TRBD1 | NA | TGTGCCAGCAGCTCCCGGGACAGGGGGAAATTGGCTGGAAACACCATATATTTT | CASSSRDRGKLAGNTIYF
TRBJ1-1 | TRBV6-1 | TRBD1 | once | TGTGCCAGCAGTGACCAGAACCAGGGACAGGTGATCATGAACACTGAAGCTTTCTTT | CASSDQNQGQVIMNTEAFF
TRBJ2-2 | TRBV19 | TRBD1 | NA | TGTGCCAGTAGTATTGAGACAGGGCTTCCCGGGGAGCTGTTTTTT | CASSIETGLPGELFF
TRBJ2-7 | TRBV7-2 | TRBD2 | NA | TGTGCCAGCAGCCCTGGACTAGCGGGAGGTTTCTACGAGCAGTACTTC | CASSPGLAGGFYEQYF
TRBJ2-2 | TRBV28 | TRBD2 | NA | TGTGCCAGCAGTCCTTGGACTAGCGGGAGGACACCTCGGGATAGGGAGCTGTTTTTT | CASSPWTSGRTPRDRELFF
TRBJ2-1 | TRBV18 | TRBD2 | NA | TGTGCCAGCTCACCCGTACTAGCGGACTCCTACAATGAGCAGTTCTTC | CASSPVLADSYNEQFF
TRBJ2-1 | TRBV30 | TRBD1 | NA | TGTGCCTGGAAGCGGGACAGGGCTTACAATGAGCAGTTCTTC | CAWKRDRAYNEQFF
TRBJ2-1 | TRBV24-1 | TRBD2 | NA | TGTGCCACCAGTGATTTTTTGGGACTAGCGGTCGGGGAGCAGTTCTTC | CATSDFLGLAVGEQFF
TRBJ1-1 | TRBV7-2 | TRBD1 | NA | TGTGCCAGCAGCAAAAGGACAGGGGAGAACACTGAAGCTTTCTTT | CASSKRTGENTEAFF
TRBJ1-6 | TRBV7-9 | TRBD1 | many | TGTGCCAGCAGCACAAAGACAGGGGGCGCGGAGAATTCACCCCTCCACTTT | CASSTKTGGAENSPLHF
TRBJ1-4 | TRBV18 | TRBD1 | NA | TGTGCCAGCTCACCAAATACAGGGGGCGGTGAAAAACTGTTTTTT | CASSPNTGGGEKLFF
TRBJ2-1 | TRBV4-3 | TRBD2 | NA | TGCGCCAGCAGCCAGACGGGACTAGCGAACGGTGAGCAGTTCTTC | CASSQTGLANGEQFF
TRBJ2-1 | TRBV5-1 | TRBD2 | NA | TGCGCCAGCAAGGGACTAGCGGGAAAGAGGTCCTACAATGAGCAGTTCTTC | CASKGLAGKRSYNEQFF
TRBJ1-5 | TRBV15 | TRBD1 | few | TGTGCCACCAGCAGTACAGGGGTCAATCAGCCCCAGCATTTT | CATSSTGVNQPQHF
TRBJ2-4 | TRBV5-6 | NA | NA | TGTGCCAGCAGCTCGGCGGGTCGACTAGCCAAAAACATTCAGTACTTC | CASSSAGRLAKNIQYF
TRBJ2-7 | TRBV27 | TRBD2 | NA | TGTGCCAGCAGCCCCGGGGGAACTAGCGGGGGATACGAGCAGTACTTC | CASSPGGTSGGYEQYF
TRBJ2-1 | TRBV9 | TRBD2 | once | TGTGCCAGCAGCGTAGGGCCCAAGGGACTAGCGGTAAATGAGCAGTTCTTC | CASSVGPKGLAVNEQFF
TRBJ2-1 | TRBV27 | TRBD2 | NA | TGTGCCAGCAGTTTCTTAGCGGGAGGAGGGCCAAATGAGCAGTTCTTC | CASSFLAGGGPNEQFF
TRBJ2-1 | TRBV7-2 | TRBD2 | few | TGTGCCAGCAGCTTAGGCCTAGCGGACGGGTTTTACAATGAGCAGTTCTTC | CASSLGLADGFYNEQFF
TRBJ2-3 | TRBV7-3 | NA | NA | TGTGCCAGCAGCTTAACGTTAAGCGGAGCAGATACGCAGTATTTT | CASSLTLSGADTQYF
TRBJ1-1 | TRBV12-5 | NA | NA | TGTGCTAGTGGTTTGGCGGGGGGCACTGAAGCTTTCTTT | CASGLAGGTEAFF
TRBJ1-2 | TRBV10-1 | NA | NA | TGCGCCAGCATACGACACAGGGTCTATGGCTACACCTTC | CASIRHRVYGYTF
TRBJ2-1 | TRBV29-1 | TRBD2 | medium-sized | TGCAGCGTCCCCCGAGGACTAGCGGGTAACAATGAGCAGTTCTTC | CSVPRGLAGNNEQFF
TRBJ2-1 | TRBV30 | TRBD1 | NA | TGTGCCTGGAGGGACAGGAACAATGAGCAGTTCTTC | CAWRDRNNEQFF
TRBJ2-1 | TRBV3-1/TRBV3-2 | NA | few | TGTGCCAGCAGCCAAGGGTTAGAGCTGAGGGAGCAGTTCTTC | CASSQGLELREQFF
TRBJ1-6 | TRBV11-3 | TRBD1 | NA | TGTGCCAGCAGTACGACCGGGACAGATTTTAATTCACCCCTCCACTTT | CASSTTGTDFNSPLHF
TRBJ1-1 | TRBV19 | NA | NA | TGTGCCAGTAGTATCGGACAGCCGAACACTGAAGCTTTCTTT | CASSIGQPNTEAFF
TRBJ2-2 | TRBV19 | TRBD2 | NA | TGTGCCAGTAGCCCCCTTCTGCTAGCGGGAGCGTCAGGGGAGCTGTTTTTT | CASSPLLLAGASGELFF
TRBJ2-5 | TRBV7-2 | TRBD2 | NA | TGTGCCAGCAGCTTAGCCTGGGGCGGGAGAGAGACCCAGTACTTC | CASSLAWGGRETQYF
TRBJ1-2 | TRBV18 | NA | NA | TGTGCCAGCTCACCCGGGACACCAGAGGGATATGGCTACACCTTC | CASSPGTPEGYGYTF